Listed here are 30 T cell receptor beta chains from one sample, sequenced in a study of graft-versus-host responses after intestinal transplantation. Antigen specificity for these receptors is unknown. Profiling relied on immunoSEQ multiplex PCR, and the TCRdb table lists in-frame clones only, not all of them. The repertoire holds under 65,000 clones, with approximately 94% as singletons. The starting material was unstimulated CD4+ T cells sorted from spleen or lymph node cells, obtained before transplant. Source of these receptors: a human donor who was the organ donor for an intestinal transplant.

In this sample, this clone turned up a few times. The V and J genes are TRBV7-2 and TRBJ1-5; no reliable D call. CDR1 is SGHTA, CDR2 FQGNSA, per germline. The CDR3 covers 13 residues. The V and J ends lost 8 bases and 3 bases respectively, with 11 bases between them. The CDR3 here is CASAFVNNQPQHF. The CDR3 coding sequence is TGTGCCAGCGCGTTTGTTAACAATCAGCCCCAGCATTTT.

The chain uses TRBV6-5 and TRBJ1-3; TRBD1 is a possible D gene (5 bases). This CDR3 spans 15 amino acids. With 7 bases removed from V and 7 bases from J, the gap between germline ends came to 20 bases. The germline V gene encodes CDR1 MNHEY and CDR2 SVGAGI. DNA for the CDR3: TGTGCCAGCACCCTGGGGGGGGGAGGTGGGAACACCATATATTTT. Translating it yields CASTLGGGGGNTIYF.

The CDR3 here is CASSEAPSTDTQYF. The CDR3, as DNA: TGTGCCAGCAGTGAGGCCCCTAGCACAGATACGCAGTATTTT. V gene TRBV2 combines with J gene TRBJ2-3; D gene uncertain. V was clipped by 3 bases and J by 0 bases, with 7 bases between them. The CDR3 has 14 residues. The germline V gene encodes CDR1 SNHLY and CDR2 FYNNEI. Full variable domain (rest looked up from reference TRBV2 and TRBJ2-3): EPEVTQTPSHQVTQMGQEVILRCVPISNHLYFYWYRQILGQKVEFLVSFYNNEISEKSEIFDDQFSVERPDGSNFTLKIRSTKLEDSAMYFCASSEAPSTDTQYFGPGTRLTVL.

The chain is built from TRBV21-1 and TRBJ1-5; the table's TRBD1 call for D was not verified on the DNA. TRBV21-1 is an annotated pseudogene. The CDR3 is 19 amino acids. This chain's CDR3 is CASSPEWGQGLYSNQPQHF. For the CDR3, the DNA is TGTGCCAGCAGCCCCGAGTGGGGACAGGGGTTGTATAGCAATCAGCCCCAGCATTTT.

This clone was seen more than once but under ten times. The same CDR3 can be traced to other DNA sequences in this sample. The rearrangement uses TRBV6-1 and TRBJ2-5, with 11 nucleotides matching TRBD2. Unmatched junction bases numbered 5, after V lost 3 bases and J lost 2 bases. The CDR3 has 16 amino acids. Germline CDR1 reads MNHNS; CDR2 reads SASEGT. The CDR3 protein is CASSEGLAGGQETQYF. The CDR3, as DNA: TGTGCCAGCAGTGAGGGCCTAGCGGGGGGACAAGAGACCCAGTACTTC.

A single count supports this clone. This chain joins TRBV23-1 and TRBJ1-5, with a weak D call TRBD1 (6 bases). TRBV23-1 is sorted into the ORF group, with uncertain function. The CDR3 is made up of 16 amino acids. V shed 1 base and J shed 3 bases, with 13 bases lying between them. CDR3 sequence reads: CASSQFVGALNQPQHF. Here the CDR3 DNA reads TGCGCCAGCAGTCAATTTGTGGGGGCTCTCAATCAGCCCCAGCATTTT.

The chain links TRBV20-1 to TRBJ2-1, with D possibly TRBD2 on 6 matching bases. The CDR3 totals 11 residues. The ends were cut back, 0 bases at V and 10 bases at J, with 7 bases in the middle. In germline, CDR1 is DFQATT, CDR2 SNEGSKA (reference sequence). The CDR3 bases are TGCAGTGCTAGAGAAACTAGCGAGCAGTTCTTC. Its protein is CSARETSEQFF.

J is TRBJ2-2 and V is TRBV7-9; D is unresolved. This CDR3 is built from 13 residues. Germline V gives CDR1 SEHNR, CDR2 FQNEAQ (reference sequence). With 8 bases removed from V and 3 bases from J, the gap between germline ends came to 10 bases. CDR3 amino acids: CASARVYTGELFF. The CDR3 nucleotides read TGTGCCAGCGCTAGGGTTTACACCGGGGAGCTGTTTTTT.

This clone was found once. V is TRBV6-6 and J is TRBJ1-5; D perhaps matches TRBD1 (5 bases). V lost 8 bases and J lost 3, with 14 bases in between. The CDR3 length is 14 residues. Per germline, CDR1 MNHNY and CDR2 SVGAGI (reference sequence). The CDR3 spells CASPMGVNNQPQHF. The CDR3 region has the DNA TGTGCCAGCCCTATGGGGGTAAACAATCAGCCCCAGCATTTT.

This rearrangement joins TRBV10-2 to TRBJ2-1; 7 bases agree with TRBD1. This CDR3 spans 15 amino acids. Germline-derived CDR1 and CDR2 are WSHSY and SAAADI. The V gene end was trimmed by 2 bases and the J gene end by 8 bases; junction bases not matched to a gene: 9. DNA for the CDR3: TGCGCCAGCAGTGAGGTAGGGGGCTTTTTCGATGAGCAGTTCTTC. Protein sequence: CASSEVGGFFDEQFF.

The chain is built from TRBV15 and TRBJ2-7; 7 nucleotides align to TRBD2. Germline V gene lookup returns CDR1 LNHNV and CDR2 YYDKDF (reference sequence). The CDR3 is made up of 17 amino acids. V trimming: 0 bases; J trimming: 1 base; junction bases outside the gene matches: 9. CDR3 region: CATSRDVGSGLSYEQYF. CDR3 sequence (DNA): TGTGCCACCAGCAGAGATGTTGGTAGCGGGTTATCCTACGAGCAGTACTTC.

V is TRBV9 and J is TRBJ2-2; TRBD2 matches 8 bases. Trimming took 3 bases from V and 7 from J; bases not matched to a gene: 14. Germline V gene data show CDR1 as SGDLS and CDR2 as YYNGEE. The CDR3 runs to 17 residues. The CDR3: CASSARGGTPINGELFF. CDR3 in DNA: TGTGCCAGCAGCGCCCGGGGGGGGACCCCGATAAACGGGGAGCTGTTTTTT.

CDR3 sequence reads: CASSPVTLAVRTGGGKGYEQYF. The CDR3 nucleotides read TGCGCCAGCAGCCCCGTCACCTTAGCGGTGCGGACAGGGGGCGGTAAGGGGTACGAGCAGTACTTC. The chain joins TRBV5-1 to TRBJ2-7, with 11 nucleotides matching TRBD1. The ends lost 4 bases at V and 4 bases at J; junction bases unmatched: 28. The CDR3 extends over 22 amino acids. In germline, CDR1 is SGHRS, CDR2 YFSETQ.

The chain uses TRBV7-9 and TRBJ2-5, with D possibly TRBD1 on 5 matching bases. CDR3 size: 15 residues. Trimming cost V 5 bases and J 5 bases, with 18 bases left between them. Germline CDR1 reads SEHNR; CDR2 reads FQNEAQ (reference sequence). CDR3 nucleotide sequence: TGTGCCAGCAGCCTCGAAGGGTCAGGGTTGGAGACCCAGTACTTC. Translation: CASSLEGSGLETQYF.

V and J are TRBV7-9 and TRBJ1-1, with D perhaps matching TRBD1 (6 bases). CDR1 is SEHNR and CDR2 is FQNEAQ in the germline V gene (reference sequence). CDR3 length: 14 amino acids. V lost 2 bases and J 0 bases, leaving 7 bases between the germline ends. CDR3 bases: TGTGCCAGCAGCTTAACAGGGTTGAACACTGAAGCTTTCTTT. Its translation: CASSLTGLNTEAFF.

This sequence joins TRBV7-9 and TRBJ2-3; TRBD2 matches 9 bases. This CDR3 has 17 amino acids. Per germline, CDR1 SEHNR and CDR2 FQNEAQ (reference sequence). V lost 4 bases to trimming and J lost 2 bases; unmatched junction nucleotides: 10. The CDR3 region has the DNA TGTGCCAGCAGCTCACCAGAAGGCGGGGGGGCCACAGATACGCAGTATTTT. Protein product: CASSSPEGGGATDTQYF.

This chain joins TRBV2 and TRBJ2-1; 15 bases fit TRBD2. Germline assignment: CDR1 SNHLY and CDR2 FYNNEI. This CDR3 spans 16 amino acids. Trimming took 6 bases from V and 8 from J; bases not matched to a gene: 8. The CDR3 coding sequence is TGTGCCAGCAGCCCAGGACTAGCGGGGGGGGAGGATGAGCAGTTCTTC. Translated, it gives CASSPGLAGGEDEQFF.

This clone was observed a handful of times. J is TRBJ1-1 and V is TRBV7-2, with 7 bases fitting TRBD1. Unmatched junction bases numbered 5, after V lost 4 bases and J lost 6 bases. CDR3 length equals 13 residues. Germline V gene data show CDR1 as SGHTA and CDR2 as FQGNSA. The chain's CDR3 is CASSSRTGAEAFF. The CDR3 DNA reads as TGTGCCAGCAGCTCGCGGACAGGCGCTGAAGCTTTCTTT.

The genes are TRBV29-1 and TRBJ1-1, with unresolved D. The V end lost 4 bases, the J end lost 2 bases, and 5 bases lay between the germline ends. Germline V gene sequence: CDR1 SQVTM, CDR2 ANQGSEA. This CDR3 has 11 amino acids. This CDR3 reads CSVVRNTEAFF. DNA of the CDR3: TGCAGCGTTGTACGCAACACTGAAGCTTTCTTT. Full variable domain (remainder filled in from reference TRBV29-1 and TRBJ1-1): SAVISQKPSRDICQRGTSLTIQCQVDSQVTMMFWYRQQPGQSLTLIATANQGSEATYESGFVIDKFPISRPNLTFSTLTVSNMSPEDSSIYLCSVVRNTEAFFGQGTRLTVV.

The V gene is TRBV15, the J gene TRBJ2-3; TRBD2 is a possible D gene (5 bases). This CDR3 is 17 amino acids long. V was shortened by 1 base and J by 3 bases, with 17 bases between the two germline ends. Per the germline V gene, CDR1 is LNHNV and CDR2 is YYDKDF (reference sequence). CDR3 in amino acids: CATSRVFTSIWTDTQYF. CDR3 coding DNA: TGTGCCACCAGCAGAGTCTTCACTAGTATTTGGACAGATACGCAGTATTTT.

The chain is built from TRBV19 and TRBJ1-1; tentatively, D is TRBD1 (6 bases). Germline V gene sequence: CDR1 LNHDA, CDR2 SQIVND (reference sequence). This CDR3 region has 15 residues. V lost 7 bases to trimming and J lost 1 base, with 16 bases between them. CDR3 nucleotides: TGTGCCAGTACTAATTACGGGGGCTCGAACACTGAAGCTTTCTTT. Translation gives CASTNYGGSNTEAFF.

The chain recombines TRBV7-2 with TRBJ2-3, with 7 bases aligning to TRBD2. Germline V gene data show CDR1 as SGHTA and CDR2 as FQGNSA. The ends lost 2 bases at V and 1 base at J; junction bases unmatched: 0. The CDR3 sequence is 14 residues long. CDR3 protein: CASSLTSGTDTQYF. DNA of the CDR3: TGTGCCAGCAGCTTAACTAGCGGCACAGATACGCAGTATTTT.

V gene TRBV6-5 combines with J gene TRBJ1-6; D gene unclear. The germline V gene encodes CDR1 MNHEY and CDR2 SVGAGI. The CDR3 contains 13 residues. Trimming removed 10 bases from V and 6 bases from J, with 13 bases in between. CDR3: CATAPPGNSPLHF. CDR3 bases: TGTGCCACCGCGCCCCCTGGTAATTCACCCCTCCACTTT.

The rearrangement uses TRBV10-3 and TRBJ2-1, with no clear D. V lost 2 bases to trimming and J lost 4 bases, with 3 bases between them. The CDR3 consists of 12 residues. The V gene's germline CDR1 is ENHRY and CDR2 SYGVKD. CDR3 bases: TGTGCCATCAGTGAGCGGTACAATGAGCAGTTCTTC. Amino acid sequence: CAISERYNEQFF.

The rearrangement uses TRBV27 and TRBJ2-7; D may be TRBD1 (6 bases). Germline-derived CDR1 and CDR2 are MNHEY and SMNVEV (reference sequence). V was cut by 4 bases and J by 4 bases, with 17 bases left in between. The CDR3 length is 15 residues. CDR3 in DNA: TGTGCCAGCAGTTGGTCGGCCAGGGGCATGTACGAGCAGTACTTC. Protein: CASSWSARGMYEQYF.

The chain couples TRBV7-2 to TRBJ2-1, with D possibly being TRBD2 (5 bases). This CDR3 has 11 residues. Germline loops: CDR1 SGHTA, CDR2 FQGNSA. The V end was cut by 3 bases, the J end by 9 bases, with 6 bases between. This chain's CDR3 is CASSFLAEQFF. The CDR3 bases are TGTGCCAGCAGCTTCCTAGCTGAGCAGTTCTTC.

The V and J genes are TRBV18 and TRBJ2-5; D ambiguous. The CDR3 consists of 13 residues. V was pared by 6 bases and J by 1 base, with 9 bases between. CDR1 is KGHSH, CDR2 LQKENI, per germline. The CDR3 loop reads CASSPGFQETQYF. CDR3 in DNA: TGTGCCAGCTCCCCCGGCTTCCAAGAGACCCAGTACTTC.

The V gene is TRBV7-8, the J gene TRBJ2-1; D unclear. The CDR3 has 13 amino acids. Germline V gene lookup returns CDR1 SGHVS and CDR2 FQNEAQ. Trimming pared 7 bases from V and 0 bases from J, leaving 7 bases between. The chain's CDR3 is CASTTGSYNEQFF. For the CDR3, the DNA is TGTGCCAGCACCACCGGCTCCTACAATGAGCAGTTCTTC.

The chain links TRBV4-3 to TRBJ2-5; 8 nucleotides align to TRBD1. Trimming cost V 1 base and J 4 bases; bases outside gene matches: 2. CDR1 and CDR2 (germline): LGHNA, YSLEER. This CDR3 is built from 14 residues. The CDR3: CASSQGTGGETQYF. The CDR3 DNA follows: TGCGCCAGCAGCCAAGGAACAGGGGGAGAGACCCAGTACTTC.

The chain is built from TRBV4-1 and TRBJ1-5, with D unresolved. Germline V gene lookup returns CDR1 MGHRA and CDR2 YSYEKL. This CDR3 is built from 16 residues. Trimming left V 0 bases short and J 4 bases short, with 13 bases between. The CDR3, as DNA: TGCGCCAGCAGCCAAGATCCTTGGAGCAGTAATCAGCCCCAGCATTTT. It translates to CASSQDPWSSNQPQHF.